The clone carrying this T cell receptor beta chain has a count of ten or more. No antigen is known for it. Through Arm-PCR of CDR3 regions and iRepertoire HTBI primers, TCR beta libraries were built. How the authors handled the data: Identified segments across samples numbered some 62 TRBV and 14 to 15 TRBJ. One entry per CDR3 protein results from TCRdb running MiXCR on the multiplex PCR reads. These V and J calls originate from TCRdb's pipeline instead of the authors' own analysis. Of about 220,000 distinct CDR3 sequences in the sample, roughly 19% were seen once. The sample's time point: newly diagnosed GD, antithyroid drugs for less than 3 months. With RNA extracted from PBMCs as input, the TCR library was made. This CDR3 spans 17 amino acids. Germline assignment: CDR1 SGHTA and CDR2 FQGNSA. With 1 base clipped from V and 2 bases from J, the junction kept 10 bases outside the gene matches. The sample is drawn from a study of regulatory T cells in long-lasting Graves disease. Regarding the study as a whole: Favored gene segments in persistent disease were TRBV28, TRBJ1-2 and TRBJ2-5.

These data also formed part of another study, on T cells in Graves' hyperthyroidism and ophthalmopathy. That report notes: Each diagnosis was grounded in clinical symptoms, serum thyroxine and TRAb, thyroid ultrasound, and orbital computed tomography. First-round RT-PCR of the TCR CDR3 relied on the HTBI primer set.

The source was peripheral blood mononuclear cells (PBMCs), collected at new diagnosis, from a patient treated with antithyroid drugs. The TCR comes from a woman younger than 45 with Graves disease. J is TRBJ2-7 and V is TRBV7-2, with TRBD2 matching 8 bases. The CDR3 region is CASSLGKERGTPYEQYF. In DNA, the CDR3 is TGTGCCAGCAGCTTAGGAAAGGAGCGGGGGACCCCCTACGAGCAGTACTTC.